Below are 8 T cell receptor beta chains sequenced from a single sample in a study of T-cell reconstitution after alpha-beta-depleted transplantation in children. The TCRbeta library incorporated unique molecular identifiers. TCRdb recomputed calls from the PCR reads with MiXCR, one row per CDR3 protein. The sample lists about a million distinct CDR3 sequences, roughly 29% occurring once. This material consisted of PBMCs, mostly from graft donor cells, taken 360 days after TCRalphabeta/CD19-depleted stem cell transplant. All receptors derive from a boy under two years old who had a stem cell transplant for SCID, so the T cells may come from the graft donor.

This clonotype has just a few counts. The rearrangement uses TRBV6-5 and TRBJ2-1; TRBD1 or TRBD2 may be the D gene (5 bases each). The V end lost 2 bases, the J end lost 5 bases, and 16 bases lay between the germline ends. Germline V gene data show CDR1 as MNHEY and CDR2 as SVGAGI. This CDR3 has 16 residues. The CDR3 DNA reads TGTGCCAGCAGTTACCTACGGGGCGGAAAGAACAATGAGCAGTTCTTC. Protein sequence: CASSYLRGGKNNEQFF.

About this clonotype itself: The germline gene is not matched at one end of the junction; a read error may be the cause. The rearrangement links TRBV4-3 to TRBJ1-5; no clear D gene. CDR1 LGHNA and CDR2 YSLEER come from the germline V gene. The CDR3 is made up of 15 amino acids. The CDR3 is CASSLEVSSSQPQHF. In nucleotides, the CDR3 is TGCGCCAGCAGCCTAGAGGTTAGCAGCAGTCAGCCCCAGCATTTT.

The rearrangement links TRBV7-2 to TRBJ2-5; D is undetermined. V lost 0 bases and J lost 3, with 8 bases in between. Germline V gene lookup returns CDR1 SGHTA and CDR2 FQGNSA. This CDR3 region has 14 residues. CDR3 sequence (DNA): TGTGCCAGCAGCTTAGCGGTCTGGGAAGAGACCCAGTACTTC. Protein product: CASSLAVWEETQYF. Supplemented by reference TRBV7-2 and TRBJ2-5, the full variable domain reads GAGVSQSPSNKVTEKGKDVELRCDPISGHTALYWYRQSLGQGLEFLIYFQGNSAPDKSGLPSDRFSAERTGGSVSTLTIQRTQQEDSAVYLCASSLAVWEETQYFGPGTRLLVL.

This clonotype has only a few counts. This chain links TRBV10-3 with TRBJ1-1; D perhaps matches TRBD1 (6 bases). Trimming pared 10 bases from V and 0 bases from J, leaving 15 bases between. Germline V gene lookup returns CDR1 ENHRY and CDR2 SYGVKD. This CDR3 spans 14 amino acids. CDR3 in amino acids: CATGRGALNTEAFF. The CDR3 coding sequence is TGTGCCACTGGACGGGGGGCCTTGAACACTGAAGCTTTCTTT.

This clonotype showed up just a few times. The V gene is TRBV6-2 or TRBV6-3, the J gene TRBJ2-1; 10 nucleotides agree with TRBD2. This CDR3 region has 18 residues. Germline CDR1 and CDR2: MNHEY and SVGEGT. V gave up 7 bases and J gave up 2 bases; unmatched junction bases: 14. CDR3 sequence reads: CASTTLQTSGVTYNEQFF. CDR3 DNA sequence: TGTGCCAGCACCACACTTCAAACTAGCGGGGTTACCTACAATGAGCAGTTCTTC.

The J gene is TRBJ1-1, the V gene TRBV6-1; TRBD1 matches at 10 bases. The CDR3 runs to 14 residues. Germline V gene data show CDR1 as MNHNS and CDR2 as SASEGT. V lost 4 bases, J lost 4 bases, and 3 bases stayed unmatched. CDR3 protein: CASSARDRGTEAFF. CDR3 coding DNA: TGTGCCAGCAGTGCCAGGGACAGGGGCACTGAAGCTTTCTTT.

The V gene is TRBV12-3 or TRBV12-4, the J gene TRBJ2-7; D might be TRBD2 (6 bases). V shed 3 bases and J shed 6 bases, with 12 bases lying between them. The CDR3 has 13 residues. The CDR3 region has the DNA TGTGCCAGCAGTTTGGGACTTCCGAGCGAGCAGTACTTC. Translated: CASSLGLPSEQYF.

In this sample, this clonotype turned up many times. This chain connects TRBV12-3 or TRBV12-4 to TRBJ2-1; D perhaps matches TRBD1 (6 bases). This CDR3 spans 15 amino acids. Trimming pared 5 bases from V and 3 bases from J, leaving 14 bases between. In DNA, the CDR3 is TGTGCCAGCAGTCTTGGACAGATCTTCTACAATGAGCAGTTCTTC. Translation: CASSLGQIFYNEQFF.